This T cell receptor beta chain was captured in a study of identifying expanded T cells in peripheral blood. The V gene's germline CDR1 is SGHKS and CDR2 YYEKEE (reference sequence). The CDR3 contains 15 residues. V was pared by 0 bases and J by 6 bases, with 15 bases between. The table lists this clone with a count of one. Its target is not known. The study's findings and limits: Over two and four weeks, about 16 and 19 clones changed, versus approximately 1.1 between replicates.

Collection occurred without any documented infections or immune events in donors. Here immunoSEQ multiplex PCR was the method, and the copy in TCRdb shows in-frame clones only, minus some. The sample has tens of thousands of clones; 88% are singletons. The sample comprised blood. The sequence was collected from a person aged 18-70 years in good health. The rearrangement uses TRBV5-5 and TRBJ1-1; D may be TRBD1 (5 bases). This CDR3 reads CASSLDRRETAEAFF. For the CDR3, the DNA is TGTGCCAGCAGCTTGGACCGCAGGGAAACTGCTGAAGCTTTCTTT.